The 25 T cell receptor beta chains presented below share a single source sample, sequenced in a study of early T cells in non-severe SARS-CoV-2 infection. In TCRdb, the 5' RACE reads were re-called with MiXCR into one record per CDR3 protein. Of 55,000 or so distinct CDR3 sequences listed, 9.5% to 15% are singletons. The sample comprised whole blood. The origin of the receptors is an adult who was a healthcare worker with PCR-confirmed SARS-CoV-2 infection or an uninfected control (not recorded which).

This clonotype was detected many times. This chain joins TRBV19 and TRBJ2-3; D gene unclear. The CDR3 sequence is 13 residues long. Trimming left V 5 bases short and J 2 bases short, with 8 bases between. Germline V gene lookup returns CDR1 LNHDA and CDR2 SQIVND (reference sequence). The CDR3 loop reads CASSQENTDTQYF. The CDR3 DNA is TGTGCCAGTAGTCAGGAAAACACAGATACGCAGTATTTT.

This clonotype was seen a few times. The rearrangement uses TRBV7-2 and TRBJ2-3; TRBD2 might be the D (7 bases). Trimming left V 11 bases short and J 1 base short, with 10 bases between. Looked up from germline, CDR1 is SGHTA and CDR2 is FQGNSA. The CDR3 is 12 residues long. The CDR3 spells CAGGGRTDTQYF. CDR3 DNA: TGTGCCGGGGGGGGGCGCACAGATACGCAGTATTTT.

This chain uses TRBV12-5 with TRBJ2-2, with 9 bases lining up with TRBD1. The CDR3 extends over 15 amino acids. With V trimmed by 4 bases and J by 4 bases, 4 bases remained unmatched. Germline V gene lookup returns CDR1 LGHNT and CDR2 FRNRAP. The CDR3 loop reads CASGSGTGSTGELFF. CDR3 nucleotide sequence: TGTGCTAGTGGTTCGGGGACAGGGAGCACCGGGGAGCTGTTTTTT.

This clonotype showed up just a few times. The V and J genes are TRBV5-1 and TRBJ2-3; 9 bases map to TRBD2. Trimming took 5 bases from V and 1 from J; bases not matched to a gene: 8. The CDR3 has 16 residues. Germline V lookup: CDR1 SGHRS, CDR2 YFSETQ. The CDR3 here is CASSLAGNEGTDTQYF. For the CDR3, the DNA is TGCGCCAGCAGTCTAGCGGGAAACGAGGGCACAGATACGCAGTATTTT.

This clonotype is a singleton in its sample. The chain couples TRBV7-2 to TRBJ2-1; 12 bases line up with TRBD2. This CDR3 has 16 residues. J lost 7 bases, V lost 4 bases, and 8 bases had no gene match. The germline CDR1 and CDR2 sequences are SGHTA and FQGNSA. CDR3 DNA sequence: TGTGCCAGCAGCTCACTAGCGGGGGGTGACCCAAATGAGCAGTTCTTC. As protein: CASSSLAGGDPNEQFF.

The chain combines TRBV12-5 with TRBJ2-2, with D possibly matching TRBD2 (6 bases). V lost 3 bases and J lost 7, with 12 bases in between. The CDR3 has 14 residues. Germline V gene lookup returns CDR1 LGHNT and CDR2 FRNRAP. The CDR3 region is CASGFGGSGGELFF. Here the CDR3 DNA reads TGTGCTAGTGGTTTTGGGGGGAGTGGCGGGGAGCTGTTTTTT.

The sample holds many counts of this clonotype. The chain has TRBV29-1 and TRBJ2-7; perhaps TRBD1 as D (6 bases). The CDR3 is made up of 12 amino acids. Per the germline V gene, CDR1 is SQVTM and CDR2 is ANQGSEA. Trimming took 2 bases from V and 6 from J, leaving 11 bases between them. The CDR3 coding sequence is TGCAGCGTTGAACACAGGGTAGGCGAGCAGTACTTC. Protein product: CSVEHRVGEQYF.

This clonotype was recorded a few times. This chain connects TRBV9 to TRBJ1-3; 9 bases match TRBD1. In germline, CDR1 is SGDLS, CDR2 YYNGEE. The CDR3 contains 15 residues. V trimming: 3 bases; J trimming: 7 bases; junction bases outside the gene matches: 8. The CDR3: CASSAEQGAINTIYF. The CDR3 nucleotides are TGTGCCAGCAGCGCCGAACAGGGGGCGATTAACACCATATATTTT.

This clonotype was found a few times. The gene calls are TRBV27 and TRBJ2-2; D gene ambiguous. The CDR3 is 12 residues long. V lost 5 bases and J 6 bases, leaving 7 bases between the germline ends. Germline CDR1 reads MNHEY; CDR2 reads SMNVEV (reference sequence). Written as DNA, the CDR3 is TGTGCCAGCAGTCCTCCAGCCGGGGAGCTGTTTTTT. Its translation: CASSPPAGELFF.

This clonotype was counted between two and nine times. This sequence joins TRBV24-1 and TRBJ2-7; D not resolved. The CDR3 contains 14 residues. The germline V and J ends were trimmed by 10 bases and 0 bases, with 15 bases remaining between them. Germline V CDR1 and CDR2: KGHDR, SFDVKD. CDR3 residues: CATDQTASSYEQYF. The CDR3 DNA reads TGTGCCACAGATCAGACGGCGAGCTCCTACGAGCAGTACTTC.

The genes are TRBV18 and TRBJ2-1; 7 bases align to TRBD1. The junction had 8 bases not matched to a gene; V was cut back by 6 bases and J by 6 bases. This CDR3 is built from 14 residues. CDR1 and CDR2 (germline): KGHSH, LQKENI. The DNA of the CDR3 is TGTGCCAGCTCGCCCGGGACAGCAACCAATGAGCAGTTCTTC. This sequence encodes CASSPGTATNEQFF.

Turning to this clonotype: The junction differs from germline at one of its ends, possibly a read error. This chain uses TRBV7-7 with TRBJ1-2, with D possibly being TRBD1 (6 bases). The germline V gene has CDR1 SSHAT and CDR2 FNYEAQ (reference sequence). This CDR3 is built from 13 residues. Here the CDR3 DNA reads TGTGCTAGCAGTTCACGGGACACCTATGGCTACACCTTC. As protein: CASSSRDTYGYTF.

This clonotype has at least ten counts. J is TRBJ1-2 and V is TRBV19; D call uncertain. CDR3 length: 11 amino acids. V was shortened by 8 bases and J by 10 bases, with 14 bases between the two germline ends. The germline gives CDR1 LNHDA, CDR2 SQIVND (reference sequence). CDR3 loop: CASRGGEVYTF. The CDR3 DNA reads TGTGCCAGTCGTGGTGGTGAGGTCTACACCTTC.

This clonotype was seen a few times. This chain uses TRBV11-2 with TRBJ1-1; TRBD1 agrees at 8 bases. With 3 bases clipped from V and 7 bases from J, the junction kept 4 bases outside the gene matches. The CDR3 has 13 amino acids. Germline CDR1 and CDR2: SGHAT and FQNNGV. The CDR3 coding sequence is TGTGCCAGCAGCTTTCAGGGGGCTAGTGAAGCTTTCTTT. Protein sequence: CASSFQGASEAFF.

There are a few counts of this clonotype. The gene calls are TRBV11-2 and TRBJ2-3; D unclear. V was trimmed by 7 bases and J by 2 bases, leaving 22 bases between them. The germline gives CDR1 SGHAT, CDR2 FQNNGV. This CDR3 is built from 17 residues. The CDR3 DNA sequence: TGTGCCAGCACCCGAGCCCCCTACGGATCCTACACAGATACGCAGTATTTT. It translates to CASTRAPYGSYTDTQYF.

This clonotype was observed a handful of times. The rearrangement joins TRBV12-5 to TRBJ2-1, with D perhaps matching TRBD1 (6 bases). The CDR3 consists of 14 residues. The ends were cut back, 5 bases at V and 3 bases at J, with 11 bases in the middle. Germline V gene data show CDR1 as LGHNT and CDR2 as FRNRAP. This chain's CDR3 is CASGPDSFYNEQFF. For the CDR3, the DNA is TGTGCTAGTGGTCCGGACAGTTTCTACAATGAGCAGTTCTTC. The whole variable domain, filled in from reference TRBV12-5 and TRBJ2-1, reads DARVTQTPRHKVTEMGQEVTMRCQPILGHNTVFWYRQTMMQGLELLAYFRNRAPLDDSGMPKDRFSAEMPDATLATLKIQPSEPRDSAVYFCASGPDSFYNEQFFGPGTRLTVL.

This clonotype showed up just a few times. The chain joins TRBV20-1 to TRBJ2-5; D gene unclear. With 0 bases removed from V and 2 bases from J, the gap between germline ends came to 7 bases. The CDR3 totals 13 residues. Germline-derived CDR1 and CDR2 are DFQATT and SNEGSKA (reference sequence). DNA of the CDR3: TGCAGTGCTAGAGATGGGGTTCAAGAGACCCAGTACTTC. Its protein product is CSARDGVQETQYF.

The chain combines TRBV6-5 with TRBJ1-6, with 7 bases lining up with TRBD1. The CDR3 sequence is 15 residues long. Per the germline V gene, CDR1 is MNHEY and CDR2 is SVGAGI. V shed 6 bases and J 10 bases; nucleotides not matched to a gene: 12. As DNA, the CDR3 is TGTGCCAGCAGCTACAGTACAGGGGAGGCATCACCCCTCCACTTT. This codes for CASSYSTGEASPLHF.

This sequence joins TRBV12-3 or TRBV12-4 and TRBJ1-1; D is ambiguous. Trimming cost V 2 bases and J 5 bases, with 0 bases left between them. This CDR3 comprises 10 residues. The CDR3 sequence: CASSLTEAFF. CDR3 sequence (DNA): TGTGCCAGCAGTTTAACTGAAGCTTTCTTT.

About this clonotype itself: A junction end diverges from the germline sequence, so it may reflect a read error. J is TRBJ1-6 and V is TRBV4-3; 7 bases match TRBD1. CDR3 length equals 13 residues. Germline V gives CDR1 LGHNA, CDR2 YSLEER. CDR3 residues: CANSQGERGTLHF. The CDR3 nucleotides are TGCGCCAACAGCCAGGGGGAGAGGGGGACCCTCCACTTT.

By proportion, this clonotype is medium-sized. The chain recombines TRBV2 with TRBJ2-6; 10 nucleotides agree with TRBD1. The V gene end was trimmed by 6 bases and the J gene end by 2 bases; junction bases not matched to a gene: 13. This CDR3 has 19 amino acids. CDR1 is SNHLY, CDR2 FYNNEI, per germline. CDR3 in amino acids: CASRDRPGDRGTGANVLTF. The CDR3 bases are TGTGCCAGCAGAGACCGGCCTGGGGACAGGGGAACTGGGGCCAACGTCCTGACTTTC.

The chain has TRBV6-5 and TRBJ2-4; 8 nucleotides line up with TRBD1. CDR3 length: 17 residues. J lost 0 bases, V lost 0 bases, and 4 bases had no gene match. Germline CDR1 MNHEY, CDR2 SVGAGI. In DNA, the CDR3 is TGTGCCAGCAGTTACTCCCCGACAGGGGTAGCCAAAAACATTCAGTACTTC. It specifies CASSYSPTGVAKNIQYF.

CDR3 sequence: CASSYSSWAGGTEAFF. CDR3 coding DNA: TGTGCCAGCAGTTACTCGTCATGGGCAGGGGGCACTGAAGCTTTCTTT. The chain has TRBV6-5 and TRBJ1-1; 7 bases align to TRBD1. Germline V gene sequence: CDR1 MNHEY, CDR2 SVGAGI. J lost 4 bases, V lost 0 bases, and 8 bases had no gene match. The CDR3 totals 16 residues.

Concerning this clonotype: This may come from a read error, since a much larger clone is one base off. The chain uses TRBV24-1 and TRBJ2-1; 9 bases match TRBD1. Germline-derived CDR1 and CDR2 are KGHDR and SFDVKD. V lost 4 bases and J lost 0; bases outside the gene matches: 3. The CDR3 totals 16 residues. CDR3 DNA: TGTGCCACCAGTGAACAGGGGGCCAACTCCTACAATGAGCAGTTCTTC. Amino acid sequence: CATSEQGANSYNEQFF.

The chain combines TRBV20-1 with TRBJ1-5; TRBD1 might be the D (5 bases). The V gene lost 6 bases and the J gene lost 3 bases, with 21 bases spanning the gap. The CDR3 has 16 amino acids. CDR1 is DFQATT, CDR2 SNEGSKA, per germline (reference sequence). DNA for the CDR3: TGCAGTGCCCAGAGTAGAGGGGCCTTTAACAATCAGCCCCAGCATTTT. Its protein is CSAQSRGAFNNQPQHF.